A single sample gave rise to the 27 T cell receptor beta chains below, sequenced in a study of cytomegalovirus exposure and HLA in healthy donors. The PCR had 60 Vbeta and 13 Jbeta primers. The assay was immunoSEQ multiplex PCR, and TCRdb's table has in-frame clones only and misses some. The sample yields 150,000 to 200,000 clones, 68% seen once. The specimen was PBMCs. These receptors all come from a woman between 40 and 50 years old in good health and CMV-seropositive.

This clone occurred a few times. The chain couples TRBV6-5 to TRBJ1-1; no reliable D call. V lost 2 bases and J 1 base, leaving 2 bases between the germline ends. The CDR3 length is 12 residues. The V gene's germline CDR1 is MNHEY and CDR2 SVGAGI. This CDR3 is CASSYRNTEAFF. CDR3 bases: TGTGCCAGCAGTTACCGGAACACTGAAGCTTTCTTT.

Comment on this clone: Compared with germline, one end of the junction differs, possibly owing to a read error. The rearrangement links TRBV7-3 to TRBJ1-1, with 7 bases identical to TRBD1. Germline V CDR1 and CDR2: SGHTA, FQGTGA. The CDR3 length is 12 residues. The chain's CDR3 is CSSSSRGAEAFF. As DNA, the CDR3 is TGTTCCAGCAGCTCCAGGGGGGCTGAAGCTTTCTTT.

V usage is TRBV7-9 and J usage is TRBJ2-1; the D gene is possibly TRBD2 (6 bases). CDR1 and CDR2 (germline): SEHNR, FQNEAQ (reference sequence). The germline V and J ends were trimmed by 5 bases and 10 bases, with 18 bases remaining between them. This CDR3 contains 14 residues. CDR3 in DNA: TGTGCCAGCAGCCCCCTGGCGGGGCTCGCCGAGCAGTTCTTC. Encoded protein: CASSPLAGLAEQFF.

This clone came up once. The rearrangement links TRBV19 to TRBJ1-5, with 10 positions matching TRBD1. This CDR3 is 16 amino acids long. J gave up 6 bases and V 2 bases, and 7 bases lay outside the gene matches. The germline gives CDR1 LNHDA, CDR2 SQIVND (reference sequence). The CDR3 sequence is CASSITGQGGGQPQHF. In nucleotides, the CDR3 is TGTGCCAGTAGTATAACTGGACAGGGGGGTGGTCAGCCCCAGCATTTT. Together with reference TRBV19 and TRBJ1-5, the CDR3 gives the full variable domain: DGGITQSPKYLFRKEGQNVTLSCEQNLNHDAMYWYRQDPGQGLRLIYYSQIVNDFQKGDIAEGYSVSREKKESFPLTVTSAQKNPTAFYLCASSITGQGGGQPQHFGDGTRLSIL.

The gene calls are TRBV5-4 and TRBJ1-2; 9 bases match TRBD1. The V gene's germline CDR1 is SGHNT and CDR2 YYREEE (reference sequence). The CDR3 runs 14 residues. After removal of 0 bases from V and 8 bases from J, the junction contained 5 bases not matched to a gene. CDR3 sequence reads: CASSLDRGLGGYTF. The DNA of the CDR3 is TGTGCCAGCAGCTTGGACAGGGGGCTAGGAGGCTACACCTTC.

This chain links TRBV6-5 with TRBJ1-5; D gene unclear. Germline V gene lookup returns CDR1 MNHEY and CDR2 SVGAGI. This CDR3 comprises 12 residues. V was cut by 7 bases and J by 0 bases, with 4 bases left in between. The CDR3 loop is CASKYSNQPQHF. CDR3 DNA: TGTGCCAGCAAATATAGCAATCAGCCCCAGCATTTT.

The rearrangement uses TRBV7-8 and TRBJ2-7; 7 bases agree with TRBD1. Germline trimming cut 5 bases from V and 3 bases from J; bases unmatched to any gene: 13. The CDR3 totals 16 residues. The germline CDR1 and CDR2 sequences are SGHVS and FQNEAQ. CDR3 amino acids: CASSIDLGAGGYEQYF. DNA for the CDR3: TGTGCCAGCAGCATCGACCTTGGGGCAGGGGGCTACGAGCAGTACTTC.

This rearrangement joins TRBV4-3 to TRBJ1-3; tentatively, D is TRBD1 (6 bases). Trimming cost V 4 bases and J 8 bases, with 15 bases left between them. The CDR3 extends over 14 amino acids. The germline CDR1 and CDR2 sequences are LGHNA and YSLEER. The CDR3 reads CASSRGLSRDTIYF. CDR3 nucleotide sequence: TGCGCCAGCAGCCGGGGGCTCAGTAGGGACACCATATATTTT.

This chain uses TRBV4-3 with TRBJ2-4; no reliable D call. The CDR3 is made up of 14 amino acids. Germline V gene data show CDR1 as LGHNA and CDR2 as YSLEER. Between the trimmed V and J ends, which lost 0 bases and 4 bases, there was a span of 7 bases. The CDR3 sequence is CASSQDFSKNIQYF. The CDR3 region has the DNA TGCGCCAGCAGCCAAGATTTTTCTAAAAACATTCAGTACTTC.

The chain joins TRBV5-1 to TRBJ2-3; the D gene is possibly TRBD2 (6 bases). CDR3 length: 16 amino acids. Germline CDR1 is SGHRS and CDR2 is YFSETQ. V lost 1 base and J 5 bases, leaving 17 bases between the germline ends. The CDR3 DNA sequence: TGCGCCAGCAGCTTGCCCCAACTAGCTCTAGGAGATACGCAGTATTTT. Its translation: CASSLPQLALGDTQYF.

V is TRBV7-2 and J is TRBJ2-7; perhaps TRBD2 as D (5 bases). V lost 0 bases to trimming and J lost 7 bases, with 16 bases between them. In germline, CDR1 is SGHTA, CDR2 FQGNSA. The CDR3 is 15 residues long. CDR3: CASSLARGNGREQYF. CDR3 nucleotide sequence: TGTGCCAGCAGCTTAGCCAGAGGGAACGGACGGGAGCAGTACTTC.

On this clone itself: Since no conserved phenylalanine or tryptophan closes the CDR3, a read error is the likely cause. V gene TRBV6-6 combines with J gene TRBJ1-6; 9 bases match TRBD1. Trimming removed 3 bases from V and 10 bases from J; junction bases left unmatched: 10. This CDR3 contains 16 residues. The V gene's germline CDR1 is MNHNY and CDR2 SVGAGI (reference sequence). As DNA, the CDR3 is TGTGCCAGCAGTTATCCACCGGGACAGGGTTTCTCACCCCTCCACCTT. Translated, it gives CASSYPPGQGFSPLHL.

With regard to this clone: This same CDR3 is encoded by further DNA sequences in the sample. V gene TRBV28 combines with J gene TRBJ2-7, with unresolved D. V lost 2 bases and J lost 1, with 6 bases in between. The CDR3 runs to 13 residues. Germline-derived CDR1 and CDR2 are MDHEN and SYDVKM. CDR3 protein: CASSLGQSYEQYF. The CDR3 nucleotides read TGTGCCAGCAGTTTAGGGCAGTCCTACGAGCAGTACTTC.

The genes are TRBV19 and TRBJ2-4, with TRBD1 matching over 8 bases. V was pared by 0 bases and J by 3 bases, with 7 bases of the junction left unmatched. This CDR3 has 17 residues. Germline loops: CDR1 LNHDA, CDR2 SQIVND (reference sequence). For the CDR3, the DNA is TGTGCCAGTAGTATAGAGTCGGGACAGGCGAACAAAAACATTCAGTACTTC. Protein sequence: CASSIESGQANKNIQYF.

The chain carries TRBV7-8 and TRBJ1-1, with 8 positions matching TRBD1. The junction had 2 bases not matched to a gene; V was cut back by 4 bases and J by 1 base. The CDR3 consists of 14 residues. Germline V lookup: CDR1 SGHVS, CDR2 FQNEAQ. The CDR3 nucleotides read TGTGCCAGCAGCTGGACAGGGTCGAACACTGAAGCTTTCTTT. Translated, it gives CASSWTGSNTEAFF.

About this clone itself: A junction end diverges from the germline sequence, so it may reflect a read error. The chain carries TRBV6-5 and TRBJ1-2, with 7 bases identical to TRBD1. The CDR3 runs 14 residues. CDR1 is MNHEY, CDR2 SVGAGI, per germline. DNA of the CDR3: TGTGCCAGCAGCTCACCGGGACAGTTTTATGGCTACCCCTTC. It translates to CASSSPGQFYGYPF.

This chain uses TRBV6-6 with TRBJ1-1, with 12 bases matching TRBD1. Trimming took 4 bases from V and 3 from J; bases not matched to a gene: 6. The CDR3 extends over 16 amino acids. Germline CDR1 reads MNHNY; CDR2 reads SVGAGI (reference sequence). CDR3 sequence reads: CASSSPGTGGYTEAFF. In DNA, the CDR3 is TGTGCCAGCAGTTCCCCGGGGACAGGGGGCTACACTGAAGCTTTCTTT.

The chain uses TRBV5-1 and TRBJ2-5, with TRBD1 matching 11 bases. Germline assignment: CDR1 SGHRS and CDR2 YFSETQ. The CDR3 is 14 amino acids. Trimming cost V 4 bases and J 4 bases; bases outside gene matches: 3. The DNA for the CDR3 is TGCGCCAGCAGCCCGGGACAGGGGGGAGAGACCCAGTACTTC. This translates into CASSPGQGGETQYF.

This chain joins TRBV28 and TRBJ2-2; 10 bases agree with TRBD2. Germline loops: CDR1 MDHEN, CDR2 SYDVKM. The V gene end was trimmed by 3 bases and the J gene end by 5 bases; junction bases not matched to a gene: 6. There are 16 residues in the CDR3. The CDR3 sequence is CASSFSSGRGTGELFF. The CDR3 bases are TGTGCCAGCAGTTTCTCCAGCGGGAGGGGAACCGGGGAGCTGTTTTTT.

This rearrangement joins TRBV27 to TRBJ1-5, with no clear D. Between the trimmed V and J ends, which lost 5 bases and 1 base, there was a span of 6 bases. This CDR3 has 13 residues. CDR1 is MNHEY and CDR2 is SMNVEV in the germline V gene (reference sequence). The DNA of the CDR3 is TGTGCCAGCAGTGTTGTAAGCAATCAGCCCCAGCATTTT. The encoded protein is CASSVVSNQPQHF.

The chain recombines TRBV5-1 with TRBJ2-7; 13 bases align to TRBD2. The CDR3 has 14 amino acids. CDR1 and CDR2 from the germline V gene are SGHRS and YFSETQ. V shed 6 bases and J 4 bases; nucleotides not matched to a gene: 4. CDR3 bases: TGCGCCAGCACCGGGACTAGCGGGACTTACGAGCAGTACTTC. Residues: CASTGTSGTYEQYF.

This clone was seen a few times. The CDR3 loop reads CASSYQREKGQETQYF. The DNA for the CDR3 is TGTGCCAGCAGTTACCAGCGGGAGAAAGGACAAGAGACCCAGTACTTC. The chain uses TRBV28 and TRBJ2-5; 8 bases are shared with TRBD2. The CDR3 has 16 amino acids. Germline CDR1 MDHEN, CDR2 SYDVKM. J gave up 2 bases and V 4 bases, and 9 bases lay outside the gene matches.

This clone turned up a few times. A read error may produce the germline difference seen at one junction end. The J gene is TRBJ1-2, the V gene TRBV6-5; 7 bases align to TRBD1. Germline lookup yields CDR1 MNHEY and CDR2 SVGAGI. The CDR3 sequence is 13 residues long. The CDR3 DNA sequence: TGTGCCAGCAGAAAACAGGGGAAATATGGCTACCCCTTC. Its protein is CASRKQGKYGYPF.

This chain connects TRBV7-9 to TRBJ2-7; TRBD1 aligns across 8 bases. Germline lookup yields CDR1 SEHNR and CDR2 FQNEAQ (reference sequence). V gave up 5 bases and J gave up 3 bases; unmatched junction bases: 3. The CDR3 runs to 13 residues. Here the CDR3 DNA reads TGTGCCAGCAGCCTGGACAGGGTCTACGAGCAGTACTTC. Its translation is CASSLDRVYEQYF.

The chain recombines TRBV6-5 with TRBJ1-1; D may be TRBD1 (5 bases). V was shortened by 5 bases and J by 4 bases, with 11 bases between the two germline ends. This CDR3 comprises 13 residues. Germline V lookup: CDR1 MNHEY, CDR2 SVGAGI. CDR3 residues: CASSRSGSTEAFF. DNA of the CDR3: TGTGCCAGCAGTAGATCAGGGTCCACTGAAGCTTTCTTT.

The chain joins TRBV29-1 to TRBJ2-1, with D perhaps TRBD1 (6 bases). Trimming removed 7 bases from V and 4 bases from J, with 17 bases in between. The CDR3 has 14 residues. Germline V gene data show CDR1 as SQVTM and CDR2 as ANQGSEA. Written as DNA, the CDR3 is TGCAGCGCCATACCGAGGACAGTTTACAATGAGCAGTTCTTC. Its translation: CSAIPRTVYNEQFF.

This clone was recorded a few times. The genes are TRBV7-9 and TRBJ1-5; D is perhaps TRBD1 (6 bases). V gave up 1 base and J gave up 6 bases, with 10 bases separating them. The CDR3 runs 14 residues. From germline, CDR1 is SEHNR and CDR2 FQNEAQ (reference sequence). The CDR3 coding sequence is TGTGCCAGCAGCTTAGACAGGGACCCTCAGCCCCAGCATTTT. Translating it yields CASSLDRDPQPQHF.